The sequence of this T cell receptor beta chain was determined in a study of cytomegalovirus exposure and HLA in healthy donors. Study summary: Earlier, 100 million to 120 million unique TCR beta sequences were recovered from about 200 million T cells by an analysis.

Trimming stripped 4 bases from V and 0 bases from J, with 12 bases between. Germline CDR1 reads SEHNR; CDR2 reads FQNEAQ (reference sequence). This CDR3 region has 15 residues. With 60 Vbeta and 13 Jbeta primers, the PCR was carried out. Here immunoSEQ multiplex PCR was the method, and the copy in TCRdb shows in-frame clones only, minus some. This sample has about 160,000 clones, with about 75% found just once. This clone was seen a handful of times. Its antigen remains unknown. Study results and caveats: CMV serostatus was the only recorded immune exposure for donors. Later analysis identified several of the most significant clusters that appeared linked to common viral pathogens. Previously analyzed data showed that most TCR beta V segments were productive at a frequency of about 90% or about 30%.

The sequence derives from a woman aged 50 to 60 in good health and CMV-seropositive. The chain combines TRBV7-9 with TRBJ2-5, with a weak D call TRBD1 (5 bases). Sequencing input: PBMCs. CDR3 sequence: CASSSSDRDQETQYF. For the CDR3, the DNA is TGTGCCAGCAGCTCCTCCGACAGAGACCAAGAGACCCAGTACTTC.